This T cell receptor beta chain was profiled in a study of early T cells in non-severe SARS-CoV-2 infection. Study observations and caveats: CD4 and private specificities were missed by VDJdb matching, which favored anti-spike CD8 responses.

As to this clonotype: What it binds is not known.

The CDR3 has 15 amino acids. With 5 bases clipped from V and 6 bases from J, the junction kept 6 bases outside the gene matches. In germline, CDR1 is MDHEN, CDR2 SYDVKM. As part of library construction, unique molecular identifiers were attached to individual cDNA molecules. TCRdb fed the 5' RACE reads into MiXCR, producing one record per CDR3 protein. The sample includes 85,000 to 120,000 distinct CDR3 sequences, about an eighth of them seen just once. The chain combines TRBV28 with TRBJ2-3, with 12 bases lining up with TRBD1. Material for sequencing was whole blood. The TCR originated in an adult who was a healthcare worker with PCR-confirmed SARS-CoV-2 infection or an uninfected control (not recorded which). DNA for the CDR3: TGTGCCAGCAGTGACCGGGACAGGGGGCTGGATACGCAGTATTTT. This sequence encodes CASSDRDRGLDTQYF.